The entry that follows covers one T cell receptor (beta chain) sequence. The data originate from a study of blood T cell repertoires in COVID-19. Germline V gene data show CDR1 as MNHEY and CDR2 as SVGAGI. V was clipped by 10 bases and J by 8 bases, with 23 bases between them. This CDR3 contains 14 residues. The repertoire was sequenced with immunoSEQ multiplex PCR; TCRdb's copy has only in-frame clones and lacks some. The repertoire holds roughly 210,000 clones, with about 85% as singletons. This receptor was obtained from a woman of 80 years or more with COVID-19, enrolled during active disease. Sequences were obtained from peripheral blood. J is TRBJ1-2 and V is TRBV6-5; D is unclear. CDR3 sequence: CATTLQRFSNGYTF. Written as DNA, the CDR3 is TGTGCCACCACCCTACAGCGGTTTTCTAACGGCTACACCTTC.